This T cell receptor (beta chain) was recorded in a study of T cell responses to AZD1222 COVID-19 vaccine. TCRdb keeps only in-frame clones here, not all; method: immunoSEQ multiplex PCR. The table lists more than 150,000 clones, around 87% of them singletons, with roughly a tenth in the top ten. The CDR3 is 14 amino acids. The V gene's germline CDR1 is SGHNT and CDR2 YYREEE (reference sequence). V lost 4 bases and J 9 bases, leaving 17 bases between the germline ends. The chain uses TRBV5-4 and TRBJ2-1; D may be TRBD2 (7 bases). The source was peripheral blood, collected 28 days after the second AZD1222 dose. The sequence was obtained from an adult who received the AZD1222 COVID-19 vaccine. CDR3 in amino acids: CASSAAGGPVEQFF. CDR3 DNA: TGTGCCAGCAGCGCCGCCGGGGGGCCGGTTGAGCAGTTCTTC.